The rows below give T cell receptor beta chains drawn from one sample of a study of T-cell memory formation after mild COVID-19. TCRdb recomputed calls from the 5' RACE reads with MiXCR, one row per CDR3 protein. Here the sample spans about 180,000 distinct CDR3 sequences, more than 15% being singletons. Sequenced input: PBMCs or a T cell subset sorted from them (not recorded which). The source of these receptors is an adult woman who had mild COVID-19 (a few samples of this study predate the infection). Cell type and time point are not known. The CDR3 runs from the conserved cysteine through the conserved F or W. The order of the fields is J gene, CDR3 length, clone size, D gene, V gene, CDR3 DNA, CDR3 protein. A D gene is named only where the DNA matches it firmly. A row's size may be missing; if present it is once, few, many or a size class.

>TRBJ2-3|23|few|TRBD2|TRBV5-1
TGCGCCAGCAGCTATTCGGGACTAGCGGGGTTACAACTTAACCGCGATCAAACAGATACGCAGTATTTT
CASSYSGLAGLQLNRDQTDTQYF
>TRBJ2-1|13|.|.|TRBV6-5
TGTGCCAGCAGTTACGTCGGTCACAATGAGCAGTTCTTC
CASSYVGHNEQFF
>TRBJ2-1|11|few|.|TRBV10-3
TGTGCCATCAGTGGGGCGGGTGAGCAGTTCTTC
CAISGAGEQFF
>TRBJ1-1|18|.|TRBD1|TRBV6-1
TGTGCCAGCAGTGAAGCTGGGGACAGCCGTGTCAGGAACACTGAAGCTTTCTTT
CASSEAGDSRVRNTEAFF
>TRBJ2-3|15|few|TRBD2|TRBV12-3/TRBV12-4
TGTGCCAGCAGGGAAACTAGCGGACTAGAAGATACGCAGTATTTT
CASRETSGLEDTQYF
>TRBJ2-4|15|.|.|TRBV15
TGTGCCACCAGCAGTTTCGGGACCAGGGGAAACATTCAGTACTTC
CATSSFGTRGNIQYF
>TRBJ2-7|16|.|TRBD2|TRBV19
TGTGCCAGTAGTCCCGCCCCGGGACTAGCGGCCTACGAGCAGTACTTC
CASSPAPGLAAYEQYF
>TRBJ1-1|15|few|TRBD1|TRBV7-2
TGTGCCAGCAGCTTAGCATTCGCAGGGGGCCCTGAAGCTTTCTTT
CASSLAFAGGPEAFF
>TRBJ2-1|15|.|.|TRBV5-1
TGCGCCAGCAGCTTGGTACAGCAATGGGGCAATGAGCAGTTCTTC
CASSLVQQWGNEQFF
>TRBJ2-5|14|.|.|TRBV7-3
TGTGCCAGCAGCCGAACGGCGGGAAAAGAGACCCAGTACTTC
CASSRTAGKETQYF
>TRBJ2-3|13|.|.|TRBV14
TGTGCCAGCAGCCTAGGGAGCGGAGATACGCAGTATTTT
CASSLGSGDTQYF
>TRBJ1-5|14|.|.|TRBV7-2
TGTGCCAGCAGCGCGTTTCAGCGCAATCAGCCCCAGCATTTT
CASSAFQRNQPQHF
>TRBJ2-1|13|few|TRBD2|TRBV9
TGTGCCAGCAGCGTAGAAAGCGGGACTGAGCAGTTCTTC
CASSVESGTEQFF
>TRBJ2-1|16|few|TRBD2|TRBV5-1
TGCGCCAGCAGCTTACTAGCGGTGAGCTCCTACAATGAGCAGTTCTTC
CASSLLAVSSYNEQFF
>TRBJ2-5|15|few|TRBD2|TRBV11-3
TGTGCCAGCAGCTTAATTAGCGGGGTCCAAGAGACCCAGTACTTC
CASSLISGVQETQYF
>TRBJ1-5|12|few|.|TRBV20-1
TGCAGTGCATCCGGGACCAATCAGCCCCAGCATTTT
CSASGTNQPQHF